This TCR beta chain appears in the sequencing data of a study of regulatory T cells in long-lasting Graves disease. Researchers made TCR beta libraries by using iRepertoire HTBI primers and running Arm-PCR on CDR3 regions. TCRdb re-called the multiplex PCR reads through MiXCR, storing one row per CDR3 protein. Of 350,000 to 500,000 distinct CDR3 sequences detected, 14% appear once; the ten largest clones hold roughly a sixth. This clonotype was detected only a few times. Time point here: newly diagnosed GD, antithyroid drugs for less than 3 months. RNA isolated from PBMCs was used to make the TCR library. V shed 6 bases and J 5 bases; nucleotides not matched to a gene: 7. Germline V lookup: CDR1 MNHEY, CDR2 SMNVEV (reference sequence). CDR3 size: 14 residues. These data are also associated with another study on T cells in Graves' hyperthyroidism and ophthalmopathy. That paper notes: Initially, a first-round RT-PCR of the TCR CDR3 employed the HTBI primer set.

Sequencing was performed on peripheral blood mononuclear cells (PBMCs), taken at new diagnosis, from a patient treated with antithyroid drugs. This receptor was identified in a woman aged 50 to 60 with Graves disease. This chain joins TRBV27 and TRBJ2-3, with TRBD2 matching 8 bases. CDR3 in DNA: TGTGCCAGCAGCCGACGGGAGGGCCGAGATACGCAGTATTTT. Amino acids: CASSRREGRDTQYF.